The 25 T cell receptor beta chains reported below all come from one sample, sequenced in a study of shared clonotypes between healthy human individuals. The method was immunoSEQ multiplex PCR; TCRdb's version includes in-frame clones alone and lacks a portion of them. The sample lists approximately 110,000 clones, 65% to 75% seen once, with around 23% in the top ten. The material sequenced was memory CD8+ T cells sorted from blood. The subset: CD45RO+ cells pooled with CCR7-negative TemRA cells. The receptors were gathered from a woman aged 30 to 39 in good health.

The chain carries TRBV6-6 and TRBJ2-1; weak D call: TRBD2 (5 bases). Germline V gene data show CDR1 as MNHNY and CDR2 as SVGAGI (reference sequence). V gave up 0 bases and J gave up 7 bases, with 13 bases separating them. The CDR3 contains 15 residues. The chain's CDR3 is CASSYSPDSINEQFF. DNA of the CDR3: TGTGCCAGCAGTTACTCGCCGGACTCAATAAATGAGCAGTTCTTC.

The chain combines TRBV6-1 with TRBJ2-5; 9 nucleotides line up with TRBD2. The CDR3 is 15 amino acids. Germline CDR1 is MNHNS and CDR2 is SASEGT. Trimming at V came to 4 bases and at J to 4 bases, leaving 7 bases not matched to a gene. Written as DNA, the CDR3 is TGTGCCAGCAGTGTCGAAGCGGGAGGAGGAGAGACCCAGTACTTC. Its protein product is CASSVEAGGGETQYF.

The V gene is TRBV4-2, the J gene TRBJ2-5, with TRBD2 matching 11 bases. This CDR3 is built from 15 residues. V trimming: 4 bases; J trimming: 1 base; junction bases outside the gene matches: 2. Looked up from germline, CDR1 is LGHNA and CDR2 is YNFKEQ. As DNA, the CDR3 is TGTGCCAGCAGCCCGGGACTAGCGGTCCAAGAGACCCAGTACTTC. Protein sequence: CASSPGLAVQETQYF.

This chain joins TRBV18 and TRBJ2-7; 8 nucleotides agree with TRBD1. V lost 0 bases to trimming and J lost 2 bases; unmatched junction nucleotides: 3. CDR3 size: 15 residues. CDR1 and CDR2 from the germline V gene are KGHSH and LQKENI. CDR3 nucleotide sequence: TGTGCCAGCTCACCACCCTGGACAGGGCCCTACGAGCAGTACTTC. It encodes CASSPPWTGPYEQYF.

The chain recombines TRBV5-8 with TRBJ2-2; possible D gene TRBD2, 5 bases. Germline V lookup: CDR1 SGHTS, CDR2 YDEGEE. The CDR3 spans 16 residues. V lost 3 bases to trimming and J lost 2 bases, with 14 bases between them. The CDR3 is CASSSTGSVNTGELFF. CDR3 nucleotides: TGTGCCAGCAGCTCGACGGGGAGTGTTAACACCGGGGAGCTGTTTTTT.

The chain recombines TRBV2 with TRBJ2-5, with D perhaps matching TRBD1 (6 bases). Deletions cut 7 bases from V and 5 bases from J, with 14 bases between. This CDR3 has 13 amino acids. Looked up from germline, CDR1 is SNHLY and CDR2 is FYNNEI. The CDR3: CASILGTGETQYF. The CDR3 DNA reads TGTGCCAGCATATTAGGCACAGGGGAGACCCAGTACTTC.

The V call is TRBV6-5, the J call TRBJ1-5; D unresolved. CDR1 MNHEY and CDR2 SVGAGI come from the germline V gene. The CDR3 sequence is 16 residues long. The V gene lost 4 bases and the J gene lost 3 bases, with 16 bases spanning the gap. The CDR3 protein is CASSSPTAKYNQPQHF. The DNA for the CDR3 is TGTGCCAGCAGTTCCCCCACAGCAAAGTACAATCAGCCCCAGCATTTT.

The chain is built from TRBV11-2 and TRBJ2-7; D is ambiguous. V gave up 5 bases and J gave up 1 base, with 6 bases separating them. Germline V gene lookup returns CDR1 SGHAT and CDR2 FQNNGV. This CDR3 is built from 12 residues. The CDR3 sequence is CASSDTSYEQYF. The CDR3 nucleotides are TGTGCCAGCAGCGACACGTCCTACGAGCAGTACTTC.

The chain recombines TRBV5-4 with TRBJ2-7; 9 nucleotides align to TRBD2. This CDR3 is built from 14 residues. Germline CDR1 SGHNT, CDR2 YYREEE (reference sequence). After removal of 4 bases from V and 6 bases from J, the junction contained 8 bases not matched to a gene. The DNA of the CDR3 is TGTGCCAGCAGCCTTGGCGGTAGCGGGAGCGAGCAGTACTTC. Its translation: CASSLGGSGSEQYF. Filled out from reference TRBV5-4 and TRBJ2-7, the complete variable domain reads ETGVTQSPTHLIKTRGQQVTLRCSSQSGHNTVSWYQQALGQGPQFIFQYYREEENGRGNFPPRFSGLQFPNYSSELNVNALELDDSALYLCASSLGGSGSEQYFGPGTRLTVT.

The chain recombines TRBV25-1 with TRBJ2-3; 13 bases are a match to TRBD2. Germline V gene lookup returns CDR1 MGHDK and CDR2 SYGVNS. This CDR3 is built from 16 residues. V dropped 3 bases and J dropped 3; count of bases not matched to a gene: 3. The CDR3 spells CASSEGTSGMTDTQYF. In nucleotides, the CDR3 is TGTGCCAGCAGTGAGGGGACTAGCGGGATGACAGATACGCAGTATTTT.

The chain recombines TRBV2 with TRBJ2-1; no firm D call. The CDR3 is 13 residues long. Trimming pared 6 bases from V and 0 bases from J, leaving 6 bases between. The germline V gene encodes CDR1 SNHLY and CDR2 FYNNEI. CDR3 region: CASSLSSYNEQFF. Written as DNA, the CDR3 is TGTGCCAGCAGCCTAAGCTCCTACAATGAGCAGTTCTTC.

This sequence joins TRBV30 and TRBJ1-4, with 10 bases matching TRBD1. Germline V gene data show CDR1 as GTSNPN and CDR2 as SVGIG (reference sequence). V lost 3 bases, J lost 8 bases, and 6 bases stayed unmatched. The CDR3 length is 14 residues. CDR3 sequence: CAWSPGTGAEKLFF. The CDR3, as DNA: TGTGCCTGGAGCCCCGGGACAGGGGCGGAAAAACTGTTTTTT.

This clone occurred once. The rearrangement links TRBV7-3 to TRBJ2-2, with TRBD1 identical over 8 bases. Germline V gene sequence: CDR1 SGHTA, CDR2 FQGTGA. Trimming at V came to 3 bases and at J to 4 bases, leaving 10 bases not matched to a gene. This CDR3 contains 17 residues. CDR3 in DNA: TGTGCCAGCAGCTTCCGAGGAGGAGGACAGGGCACCGGGGAGCTGTTTTTT. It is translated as CASSFRGGGQGTGELFF. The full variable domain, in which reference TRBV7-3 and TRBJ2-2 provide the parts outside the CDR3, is GAGVSQTPSNKVTEKGKYVELRCDPISGHTALYWYRQSLGQGPEFLIYFQGTGAADDSGLPNDRFFAVRPEGSVSTLKIQRTERGDSAVYLCASSFRGGGQGTGELFFGEGSRLTVL.

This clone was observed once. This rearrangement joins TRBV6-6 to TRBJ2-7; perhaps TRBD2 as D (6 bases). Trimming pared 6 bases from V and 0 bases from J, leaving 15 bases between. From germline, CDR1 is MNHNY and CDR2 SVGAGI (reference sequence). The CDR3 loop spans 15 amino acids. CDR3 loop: CASRPALAHSYEQYF. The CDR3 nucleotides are TGTGCCAGCAGACCCGCACTAGCCCACTCCTACGAGCAGTACTTC.

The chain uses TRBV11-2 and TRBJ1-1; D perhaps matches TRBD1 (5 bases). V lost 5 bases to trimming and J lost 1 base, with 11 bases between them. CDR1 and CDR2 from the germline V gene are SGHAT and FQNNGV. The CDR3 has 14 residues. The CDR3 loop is CASSPWGRNTEAFF. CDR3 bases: TGTGCCAGCAGCCCCTGGGGCAGGAACACTGAAGCTTTCTTT.

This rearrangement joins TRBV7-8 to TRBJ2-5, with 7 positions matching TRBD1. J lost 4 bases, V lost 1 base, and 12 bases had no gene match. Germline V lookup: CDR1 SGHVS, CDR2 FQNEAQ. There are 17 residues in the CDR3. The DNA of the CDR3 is TGTGCCAGCAGCTTAGACACCATTGAGACAGGGAGAGAGACCCAGTACTTC. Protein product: CASSLDTIETGRETQYF.

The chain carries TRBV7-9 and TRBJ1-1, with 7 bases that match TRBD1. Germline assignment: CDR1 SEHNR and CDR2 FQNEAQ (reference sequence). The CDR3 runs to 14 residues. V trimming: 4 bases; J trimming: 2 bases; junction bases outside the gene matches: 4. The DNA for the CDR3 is TGTGCCAGCAGCTCGACAGGGAGCAACACTGAAGCTTTCTTT. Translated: CASSSTGSNTEAFF.

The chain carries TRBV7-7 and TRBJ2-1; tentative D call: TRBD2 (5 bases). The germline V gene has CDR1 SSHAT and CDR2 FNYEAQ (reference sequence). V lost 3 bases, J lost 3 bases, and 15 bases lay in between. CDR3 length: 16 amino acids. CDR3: CASSLATSGDYNEQFF. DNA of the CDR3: TGTGCCAGCAGCTTGGCTACGAGCGGAGACTACAATGAGCAGTTCTTC.

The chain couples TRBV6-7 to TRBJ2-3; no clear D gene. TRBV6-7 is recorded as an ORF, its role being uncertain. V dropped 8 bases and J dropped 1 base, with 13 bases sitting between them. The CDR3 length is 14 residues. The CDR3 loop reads CASPPAAGTDTQYF. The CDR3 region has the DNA TGTGCCAGCCCCCCCGCGGCGGGCACAGATACGCAGTATTTT.

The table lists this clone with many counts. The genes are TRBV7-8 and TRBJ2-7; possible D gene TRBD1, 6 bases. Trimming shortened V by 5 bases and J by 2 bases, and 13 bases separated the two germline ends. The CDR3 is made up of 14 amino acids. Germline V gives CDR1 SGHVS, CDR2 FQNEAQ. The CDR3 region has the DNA TGTGCCAGCAGCCCTACAGGGAACGCCTACGAGCAGTACTTC. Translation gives CASSPTGNAYEQYF.

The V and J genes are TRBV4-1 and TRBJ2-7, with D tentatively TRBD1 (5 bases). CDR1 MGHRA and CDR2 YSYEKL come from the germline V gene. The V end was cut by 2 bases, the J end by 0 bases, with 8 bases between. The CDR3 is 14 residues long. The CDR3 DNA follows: TGCGCCAGCAGCCAATCAACAGGCTCCTACGAGCAGTACTTC. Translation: CASSQSTGSYEQYF.

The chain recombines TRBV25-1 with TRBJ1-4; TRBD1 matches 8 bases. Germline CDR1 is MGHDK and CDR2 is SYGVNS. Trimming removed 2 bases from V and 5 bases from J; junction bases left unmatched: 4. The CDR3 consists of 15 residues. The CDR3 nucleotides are TGTGCCAGCAGTGAAAGGGACAGGATAAATGAAAAACTGTTTTTT. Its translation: CASSERDRINEKLFF. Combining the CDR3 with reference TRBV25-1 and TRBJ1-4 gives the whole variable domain EADIYQTPRYLVIGTGKKITLECSQTMGHDKMYWYQQDPGMELHLIHYSYGVNSTEKGDLSSESTVSRIRTEHFPLTLESARPSHTSQYLCASSERDRINEKLFFGSGTQLSVL.

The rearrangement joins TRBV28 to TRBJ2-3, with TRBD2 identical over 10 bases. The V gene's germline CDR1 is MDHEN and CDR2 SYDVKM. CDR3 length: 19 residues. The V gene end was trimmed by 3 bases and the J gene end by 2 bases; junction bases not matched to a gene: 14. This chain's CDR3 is CASSFHLPGLAHYTDTQYF. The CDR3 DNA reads TGTGCCAGCAGTTTCCACCTACCGGGACTAGCGCACTACACAGATACGCAGTATTTT. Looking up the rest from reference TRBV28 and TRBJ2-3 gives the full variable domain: DVKVTQSSRYLVKRTGEKVFLECVQDMDHENMFWYRQDPGLGLRLIYFSYDVKMKEKGDIPEGYSVSREKKERFSLILESASTNQTSMYLCASSFHLPGLAHYTDTQYFGPGTRLTVL.

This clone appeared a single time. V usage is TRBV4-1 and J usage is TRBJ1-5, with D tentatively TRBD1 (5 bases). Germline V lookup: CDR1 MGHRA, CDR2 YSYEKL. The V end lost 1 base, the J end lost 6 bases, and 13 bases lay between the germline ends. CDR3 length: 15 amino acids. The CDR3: CASSQGVGGFQPQHF. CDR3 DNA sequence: TGCGCCAGCAGCCAAGGCGTTGGGGGGTTTCAGCCCCAGCATTTT.

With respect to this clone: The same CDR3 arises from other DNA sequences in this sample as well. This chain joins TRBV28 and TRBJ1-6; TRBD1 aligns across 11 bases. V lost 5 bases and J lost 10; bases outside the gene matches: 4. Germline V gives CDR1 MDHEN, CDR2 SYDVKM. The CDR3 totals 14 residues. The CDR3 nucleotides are TGTGCCAGCAGTGGGACAGGGGGAAGGTCACCCCTCCACTTT. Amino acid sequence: CASSGTGGRSPLHF. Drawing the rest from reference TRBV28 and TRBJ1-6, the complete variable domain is DVKVTQSSRYLVKRTGEKVFLECVQDMDHENMFWYRQDPGLGLRLIYFSYDVKMKEKGDIPEGYSVSREKKERFSLILESASTNQTSMYLCASSGTGGRSPLHFGNGTRLTVT.